The rows below give T cell receptor beta chains drawn from one sample of a study of T cell responses to AZD1222 COVID-19 vaccine. Clones were sequenced by immunoSEQ multiplex PCR, and TCRdb holds only the in-frame ones, with some missing. Of roughly 110,000 clones in the sample, around 90% are singletons; the top ten hold around 5%. Sequenced material: peripheral blood, taken on day 0 of AZD1222 vaccination. The receptor source for this set is an adult in good health. Both conserved end residues are part of each CDR3. A D gene is named only where the DNA matches it firmly. Clone size, where shown, is once, few, many, or a class for clones that have expanded.

>TRBJ2-5|once|.|TRBV6-6
TGTGCCAGCAGCCCGAGGGCTGGACAAGAGACCCAGTACTTC
CASSPRAGQETQYF
>TRBJ1-5|.|TRBD1|TRBV19
TGTGCCAGTACTACGACAGGGGGAGGGAATCAGCCCCAGCATTTT
CASTTTGGGNQPQHF
>TRBJ2-7|.|TRBD1|TRBV7-9
TGTGCCAGCACCCCCGGACAGGGGGTCCACGAGCAGTACTTC
CASTPGQGVHEQYF
>TRBJ1-4|.|TRBD1|TRBV4-1
TGCGCCAGCAGCCTCCTCTTTTTGAGCAGGGGGAAAGAAAAACTGTTTTTT
CASSLLFLSRGKEKLFF
>TRBJ1-5|.|.|TRBV7-9
TGTGCCAGCAGCCAATCCCTCGACAGTCTTCGCAATCAGCCCCAGCATTTT
CASSQSLDSLRNQPQHF
>TRBJ2-2|.|.|TRBV6-4
TGTGCCAGCAGTGACGGACTCCGCGAGACCGGGGAGCTGTTTTTT
CASSDGLRETGELFF
>TRBJ1-2|.|TRBD1|TRBV27
TGTGCCAGCAGTTTCCCGGACAGGGCTGGCTACACCTTC
CASSFPDRAGYTF
>TRBJ2-1|.|TRBD2|TRBV28
TGTGCCAGCAGTCTTGGGGTAGCGGGATCCTATGAGCAGTTCTTC
CASSLGVAGSYEQFF
>TRBJ1-3|.|.|TRBV28
TGTGCCAGCAGTTCCTCGGACTCTGGAAACACCATATATTTT
CASSSSDSGNTIYF
>TRBJ1-6|.|TRBD1|TRBV11-2
TGTGCCAGCAGCTCCAACAGGGGCTCCTATAATTCACCCCTCCACTTT
CASSSNRGSYNSPLHF
>TRBJ2-1|.|.|TRBV7-3
TGTGCCAGCAGCCCAACTCCGAGCTCCTACAATGAGCAGTTCTTC
CASSPTPSSYNEQFF
>TRBJ1-2|.|.|TRBV7-3
TGTGCCAGCAGCTTCTTTGGACAGTCCTTAGGCTACACCTTC
CASSFFGQSLGYTF
>TRBJ2-1|.|TRBD2|TRBV19
TGTGCCAGTAGCCTCGGGACTAGCGGATACAATGAGCAGTTCTTC
CASSLGTSGYNEQFF
>TRBJ2-7|.|TRBD2|TRBV28
TGTGCCAGCAGTTTAACGGCTAGCGGGAGCTACGAGCAGTACTTC
CASSLTASGSYEQYF
>TRBJ2-7|.|.|TRBV27
TGTGCCAGCAGACCCAACAGGGATTTACACGAGCAGTACTTC
CASRPNRDLHEQYF
>TRBJ1-5|.|TRBD1|TRBV9
TGTGCCAGCAGCCAAGACAGGGGTCAGCCCCAGCATTTT
CASSQDRGQPQHF
>TRBJ2-1|.|.|TRBV7-3
TGTGCCAGCAGTAGACCCGGCAATGAGCAGTTCTTC
CASSRPGNEQFF
>TRBJ1-5|.|.|TRBV28
TGTGCCAGCATCTACCGGGACAAGAGGAGCAATCAGCCCCAGCATTTT
CASIYRDKRSNQPQHF
>TRBJ1-6|.|.|TRBV19
TGTGCCAGTAGTATAGGGCAGGGAGGAGGCTCAGGGTATAATTCACCCCTCCACTTT
CASSIGQGGGSGYNSPLHF
>TRBJ2-2|.|TRBD2|TRBV4-2
TGTGCCAGCAGCCAAGCGGGACAGGGGCTAGCGGGAGGGGCCGGGGAGCTGTTTTTT
CASSQAGQGLAGGAGELFF
>TRBJ1-1|once|.|TRBV6-6
TGCGCCAGCAGTCTCGGGCCTGAAGCTTTCTTT
CASSLGPEAFF
>TRBJ1-2|.|TRBD1|TRBV27
TGTGCCAGCAGGCAACAGGGGCGGGGTGGCTACACCTTC
CASRQQGRGGYTF
>TRBJ2-3|.|.|TRBV6-2/TRBV6-3
TGTGCCAGCAGTTATGCAAGGGGAACAGATACGCAGTATTTT
CASSYARGTDTQYF
>TRBJ1-5|.|.|TRBV5-5
TGTGCCAGCAGCTTTAGACAGGACGACCAGCCCCAGCATTTT
CASSFRQDDQPQHF
>TRBJ2-2|.|TRBD2|TRBV5-1
TGCGCCAGCAGCTTGTTGGCGGGAGGGGCCGGGGAGCTGTTTTTT
CASSLLAGGAGELFF
>TRBJ2-7|.|.|TRBV18
TGTGCCAGCTCACCAGTAGGGTACGAGCAGTACTTC
CASSPVGYEQYF
>TRBJ2-7|.|.|TRBV3-1/TRBV3-2
TGTGCCAGCAGGGGGGCGGGAAGCTCCTACGAGCAGTACTTC
CASRGAGSSYEQYF
>TRBJ2-1|.|.|TRBV24-1
TGTGCCACCAGTGACGATTGGACTCATTCCTACAATGAGCAGTTCTTC
CATSDDWTHSYNEQFF
>TRBJ2-2|few|.|TRBV6-5
TGTGCCAGCCCTCGGGTCTGGGGCACCGGGGAGCTGTTTTTT
CASPRVWGTGELFF
>TRBJ2-2|.|.|TRBV7-6
TGTGCCAGCAGCTTAGGCACATTAACCCTGAACACCGGGGAGCTGTTTTTT
CASSLGTLTLNTGELFF
>TRBJ1-4|.|.|TRBV5-1
TGCGCCAGCAGCTTGTTGGGGGCAACTAATGAAAAACTGTTTTTT
CASSLLGATNEKLFF
>TRBJ1-5|.|.|TRBV2
TGTGCCAGCAGTGAAGACCTCCAAGGTCAGCCCCAGCATTTT
CASSEDLQGQPQHF
>TRBJ1-3|.|TRBD1|TRBV4-1
TGCGCCAGCAGCCAAGCGCGGGACAGGGGGAATCGTGAAAAAAACACCATATATTTT
CASSQARDRGNREKNTIYF
>TRBJ1-5|once|.|TRBV7-5
TGTGCCAGAAGCTTCCCCATAATAGGACAGTACAATCAGCCCCAGCATTTT
CARSFPIIGQYNQPQHF
>TRBJ1-1|once|TRBD1|TRBV7-2
TGTGCCAGCAGCTTAGCGGTCGGACAGGGAGGCAAGGCTTTCTTT
CASSLAVGQGGKAFF
>TRBJ1-5|.|.|TRBV30
TGTGCCTGGGACATTGGGGGGACCCAGCATTTT
CAWDIGGTQHF
>TRBJ2-7|.|TRBD2|TRBV28
TGTGCCAGCACCCAGGGGACTAGCGACTACGAGCAGTACTTC
CASTQGTSDYEQYF
>TRBJ1-1|.|.|TRBV28
TGTGCCAGCAGTTTACGCAGGGCCACTGAAGCTTTCTTT
CASSLRRATEAFF
>TRBJ2-3|.|TRBD1|TRBV5-1
TGCGCCAGCAGCTCGGACAGGGGCCGGGGAGATACGCAGTATTTT
CASSSDRGRGDTQYF
>TRBJ2-7|.|.|TRBV3-1/TRBV3-2
TGTGCCAGCAGCCAAGTAGCCTACGAGCAGTACTTC
CASSQVAYEQYF
>TRBJ2-6|once|TRBD1|TRBV7-2
TGTGCCAGCAGACGACAGGGGGCTTTGACTGGGGCCAACGTCCTGACTTTC
CASRRQGALTGANVLTF
>TRBJ2-7|.|TRBD2|TRBV6-5
TGTGCCAGCAATTCATTTGCTAGCGGGAGCTACGAGCAGTACTTC
CASNSFASGSYEQYF
>TRBJ1-2|.|TRBD1|TRBV5-1
TGCGCCAGCAGCCCCGGGACAGGCCAAAACTATGGCTACACCTTC
CASSPGTGQNYGYTF
>TRBJ1-5|.|.|TRBV6-5
TGTGCCAGCAGTTACGATTTCGCCCAGCCCCAGCATTTT
CASSYDFAQPQHF
>TRBJ1-6|.|TRBD1|TRBV19
TGTGCCAGTAGTATAGAAGGAAACAGGGGGGAATCACCCCTCCACTTT
CASSIEGNRGESPLHF
>TRBJ2-3|.|TRBD2|TRBV5-4
TGTGCCAGCAGCCTTCGCGGACTAGCGCTCACAGATACGCAGTATTTT
CASSLRGLALTDTQYF
>TRBJ1-6|.|.|TRBV28
TGTGCCAGCAGGGGGACCTCAAATTCACCCCTCCACTTT
CASRGTSNSPLHF
>TRBJ2-2|.|.|TRBV12-3/TRBV12-4
TGTGCCAGCAGTACGGTATCGACCGGGGAGCTGTTTTTT
CASSTVSTGELFF
>TRBJ2-2|.|TRBD2|TRBV27
TGTGCCACCAGGACTAGCGGGATAAACGGGGAGCTGTTTTTT
CATRTSGINGELFF
>TRBJ2-3|.|TRBD1|TRBV19
TGTGCCAGTAGTATAGGAGGGACAGGGAACGTCGATACGCAGTATTTT
CASSIGGTGNVDTQYF
>TRBJ2-6|.|.|TRBV25-1
TGTGCCAGCAGTTTGCACTCTGGGGCCAACGTCCTGACTTTC
CASSLHSGANVLTF